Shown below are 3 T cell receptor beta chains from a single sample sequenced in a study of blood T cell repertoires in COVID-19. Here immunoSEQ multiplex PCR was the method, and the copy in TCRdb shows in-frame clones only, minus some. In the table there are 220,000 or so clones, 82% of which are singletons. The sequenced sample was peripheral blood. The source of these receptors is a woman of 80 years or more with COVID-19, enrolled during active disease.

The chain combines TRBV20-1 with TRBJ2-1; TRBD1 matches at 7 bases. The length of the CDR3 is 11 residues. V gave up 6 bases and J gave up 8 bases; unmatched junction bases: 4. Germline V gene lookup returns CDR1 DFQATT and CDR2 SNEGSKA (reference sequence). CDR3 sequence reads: CSAATGYEQFF. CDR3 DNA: TGCAGTGCCGCGACAGGGTATGAGCAGTTCTTC.

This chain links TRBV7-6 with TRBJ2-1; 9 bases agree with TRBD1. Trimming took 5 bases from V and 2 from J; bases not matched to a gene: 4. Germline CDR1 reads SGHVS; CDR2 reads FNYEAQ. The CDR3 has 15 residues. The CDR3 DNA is TGTGCCAGCAGCCTCCGACAGGGGGCCTACAATGAGCAGTTCTTC. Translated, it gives CASSLRQGAYNEQFF.

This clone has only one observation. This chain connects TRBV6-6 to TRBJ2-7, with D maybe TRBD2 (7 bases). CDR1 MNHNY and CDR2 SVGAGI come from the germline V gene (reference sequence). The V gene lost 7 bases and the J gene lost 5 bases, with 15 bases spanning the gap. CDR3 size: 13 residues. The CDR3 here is CASTSGGADEQYF. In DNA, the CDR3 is TGTGCCAGCACCTCTGGGGGGGCTGACGAGCAGTACTTC.